This T cell receptor (beta chain) was captured by sequencing in a study of T cells in Graves' hyperthyroidism and ophthalmopathy. Diagnostic decisions used clinical symptoms, serum thyroxine and TRAb, thyroid ultrasound and orbital computed tomography. PBMCs came from about 10 ml fresh peripheral blood. The CDR3 is 15 amino acids. V lost 0 bases and J 4 bases, leaving 10 bases between the germline ends. CDR1 SGDLS and CDR2 YYNGEE come from the germline V gene. Findings of the study overall: Ophthalmopathy cases were set apart from stable hyperthyroidism by a 13 V-J model.

With regard to this clonotype: Its specificity is unknown.

RNA transcripts were the template for amplifying TCR beta CDR3 regions. Initially, a first-round RT-PCR of the TCR CDR3 employed the HTBI primer set. TCRdb re-called the multiplex PCR reads through MiXCR, storing one row per CDR3 protein. This repertoire shows hundreds of thousands of distinct CDR3 sequences, roughly 14% found once; its top ten account for around 13%. The clonotype comes from a woman aged 45 to 65 with Graves' ophthalmopathy. The sequencing sample was made of blood. This chain uses TRBV9 with TRBJ2-2, with D maybe TRBD2 (5 bases). The CDR3 protein is CASSVAGWGTGELFF. The CDR3 DNA follows: TGTGCCAGCAGCGTAGCGGGATGGGGCACCGGGGAGCTGTTTTTT.